Each of the 22 T cell receptor beta chains below was sequenced from the same sample in a study of blood T cell repertoires in COVID-19. Libraries were prepared by immunoSEQ multiplex PCR; TCRdb keeps only in-frame clonotypes and omits some of them. The table has about 190,000 clones, 75% to 90% seen once. Sequences were obtained from peripheral blood. These receptors originate from a man in his forties with acute or convalescent COVID-19.

The rearrangement uses TRBV12-3 or TRBV12-4 and TRBJ1-2; D is unresolved. The CDR3 is 13 amino acids. The V gene lost 2 bases and the J gene lost 7 bases, with 11 bases spanning the gap. The CDR3 DNA sequence: TGTGCCAGCAGTTTAATCGTCACGGTTGGCTACACCTTC. It encodes CASSLIVTVGYTF.

This clone was recorded only once. J is TRBJ1-1 and V is TRBV29-1; D is unresolved. CDR3 size: 13 residues. Trimming stripped 7 bases from V and 2 bases from J, with 14 bases between. From germline, CDR1 is SQVTM and CDR2 ANQGSEA. CDR3 DNA: TGCAGCGCCAGCCGAGGCTACAACACTGAAGCTTTCTTT. Amino acid sequence: CSASRGYNTEAFF. Full variable domain (missing parts from reference TRBV29-1 and TRBJ1-1): SAVISQKPSRDICQRGTSLTIQCQVDSQVTMMFWYRQQPGQSLTLIATANQGSEATYESGFVIDKFPISRPNLTFSTLTVSNMSPEDSSIYLCSASRGYNTEAFFGQGTRLTVV.

The chain couples TRBV25-1 to TRBJ1-5; D call uncertain. V lost 1 base and J 0 bases, leaving 10 bases between the germline ends. The germline V gene has CDR1 MGHDK and CDR2 SYGVNS. This CDR3 region has 16 residues. This CDR3 reads CASSEFPSYSNQPQHF. CDR3 DNA sequence: TGTGCCAGCAGTGAATTTCCCTCGTATAGCAATCAGCCCCAGCATTTT.

The rearrangement links TRBV6-5 to TRBJ1-3; 8 bases agree with TRBD1. The germline CDR1 and CDR2 sequences are MNHEY and SVGAGI. The CDR3 sequence is 15 residues long. V was pared by 6 bases and J by 0 bases, with 4 bases of the junction left unmatched. The CDR3 spells CASRADRGSGNTIYF. CDR3 DNA: TGTGCCAGCAGGGCTGACAGGGGCTCTGGAAACACCATATATTTT.

This rearrangement joins TRBV2 to TRBJ2-5; 7 bases align to TRBD2. This CDR3 spans 16 amino acids. Per the germline V gene, CDR1 is SNHLY and CDR2 is FYNNEI. V gave up 1 base and J gave up 0 bases; unmatched junction bases: 5. CDR3 bases: TGTGCCAGCAGTGAAGGTGGGCGGGGGTACCAAGAGACCCAGTACTTC. Its protein product is CASSEGGRGYQETQYF.

The genes are TRBV5-6 and TRBJ2-7, with D perhaps TRBD2 (6 bases). The CDR3 runs to 13 residues. CDR1 SGHDT and CDR2 YYEEEE come from the germline V gene. V lost 0 bases and J 11 bases, leaving 15 bases between the germline ends. CDR3 residues: CASSLVRARDEYF. As DNA, the CDR3 is TGTGCCAGCAGCTTGGTGCGCGCGCGGGATGAGTACTTC.

V is TRBV28 and J is TRBJ1-1; the match to TRBD1 covers 8 bases. This CDR3 comprises 16 residues. Germline trimming cut 5 bases from V and 0 bases from J; bases unmatched to any gene: 8. Germline CDR1 is MDHEN and CDR2 is SYDVKM. CDR3 in amino acids: CASSPWTGQMNTEAFF. The CDR3 coding sequence is TGTGCCAGCAGTCCTTGGACAGGGCAGATGAACACTGAAGCTTTCTTT.

As regards this clone: One junction end does not reproduce the germline sequence, and a read error may be involved. The V gene is TRBV4-2, the J gene TRBJ1-1, with D unclear. The CDR3 covers 11 residues. From germline, CDR1 is LGHNA and CDR2 YNFKEQ. CDR3 amino acids: CASSPDTEAFF. DNA for the CDR3: TGTGCCAGCAGCCCCGACACGGAAGCTTTCTTT.

The chain has TRBV2 and TRBJ1-1; maybe TRBD1 (5 bases). CDR3 length equals 16 residues. Trimming took off 10 bases at V and 0 bases at J, with 21 bases between the two ends. Germline V gene data show CDR1 as SNHLY and CDR2 as FYNNEI. CDR3 coding DNA: TGTGCCATAATAAAAATCCGGGGGGAAATGAACACTGAAGCTTTCTTT. It is translated as CAIIKIRGEMNTEAFF.

V is TRBV12-3 or TRBV12-4 and J is TRBJ2-5; no firm D call. V lost 1 base and J lost 4, with 7 bases in between. This CDR3 is built from 13 residues. The CDR3 loop is CASSLVSPETQYF. The CDR3 coding sequence is TGTGCCAGCAGTTTAGTCAGTCCAGAGACCCAGTACTTC.

The chain couples TRBV19 to TRBJ1-3, with TRBD1 matching over 7 bases. Germline trimming cut 5 bases from V and 2 bases from J; bases unmatched to any gene: 6. CDR1 and CDR2 (germline): LNHDA, SQIVND (reference sequence). The CDR3 has 15 residues. CDR3 amino acids: CASSLGGQPGNTIYF. The CDR3 coding sequence is TGTGCCAGTAGTCTCGGGGGACAGCCTGGAAACACCATATATTTT.

The CDR3 nucleotides read TGTGCCACTGTGCAGGGGATCCACGAGCAGTACTTC. Residues: CATVQGIHEQYF. The chain couples TRBV28 to TRBJ2-7; D possibly corresponds to TRBD1 (6 bases). The CDR3 sequence is 12 residues long. V was clipped by 10 bases and J by 5 bases, with 15 bases between them. The germline gives CDR1 MDHEN, CDR2 SYDVKM.

The count of this clone is one. CDR3 DNA: TGTGCCATCAGTGGGACAGTGGATGCCTACGAGCAGTACTTC. Amino acids: CAISGTVDAYEQYF. The chain couples TRBV10-3 to TRBJ2-7; possibly TRBD1 for D (6 bases). The V gene's germline CDR1 is ENHRY and CDR2 SYGVKD. V was shortened by 4 bases and J by 2 bases, with 12 bases between the two germline ends. This CDR3 has 14 residues.

The chain links TRBV6-6 to TRBJ2-3, with 9 positions matching TRBD2. CDR1 MNHNY and CDR2 SVGAGI come from the germline V gene (reference sequence). The CDR3 runs 16 residues. Trimming cost V 0 bases and J 1 base; bases outside gene matches: 2. CDR3 bases: TGTGCCAGCAGTTACTCCCCTAGCGGGGGCACAGATACGCAGTATTTT. It translates to CASSYSPSGGTDTQYF.

This chain connects TRBV6-5 to TRBJ2-3; 13 bases map to TRBD2. The germline V gene has CDR1 MNHEY and CDR2 SVGAGI. The CDR3 contains 16 residues. With V trimmed by 4 bases and J by 0 bases, 1 base remained unmatched. The CDR3 is CASSWGLAGSTDTQYF. CDR3 nucleotide sequence: TGTGCCAGCAGTTGGGGACTAGCGGGGAGCACAGATACGCAGTATTTT.

This rearrangement joins TRBV5-1 to TRBJ2-3, with no clear D. The CDR3 has 15 residues. The V gene's germline CDR1 is SGHRS and CDR2 YFSETQ. V gave up 1 base and J gave up 0 bases, with 9 bases separating them. The CDR3, as DNA: TGCGCCAGCAGCTTGAACACCTGGAGCACAGATACGCAGTATTTT. Translating gives CASSLNTWSTDTQYF.

The chain couples TRBV24-1 to TRBJ1-2; D gene uncertain. With 3 bases removed from V and 4 bases from J, the gap between germline ends came to 11 bases. Germline CDR1 and CDR2: KGHDR and SFDVKD. The CDR3 covers 14 residues. CDR3 DNA: TGTGCCACCAGTGATCCCGACAAGGCCTATGGCTACACCTTC. Its translation: CATSDPDKAYGYTF.

The chain recombines TRBV6-2 or TRBV6-3 with TRBJ2-1; TRBD1 matches 8 bases. Germline V gene data show CDR1 as MNHEY and CDR2 as SVGEGT. This CDR3 is 14 amino acids long. Unmatched junction bases numbered 4, after V lost 5 bases and J lost 4 bases. The CDR3 is CASSPGGAYNEQFF. In DNA form, the CDR3 reads TGTGCCAGCAGTCCAGGGGGCGCATACAATGAGCAGTTCTTC.

CDR3 nucleotides: TGCAGCGTGGGGACAGCCATGAACACTGAAGCTTTCTTT. Its protein product is CSVGTAMNTEAFF. This sequence joins TRBV29-1 and TRBJ1-1, with 7 bases fitting TRBD1. The J segment lost 0 bases and the V segment lost 6 bases, leaving 4 bases of the junction unmatched. The germline V gene has CDR1 SQVTM and CDR2 ANQGSEA. This CDR3 is 13 amino acids long.

The chain links TRBV28 to TRBJ1-2; TRBD1 agrees at 9 bases. The V gene's germline CDR1 is MDHEN and CDR2 SYDVKM. V was pared by 6 bases and J by 0 bases, with 2 bases of the junction left unmatched. This CDR3 region has 14 residues. The CDR3 DNA sequence: TGTGCCAGCAGAACAGGGGGCTCTAACTATGGCTACACCTTC. Translating it yields CASRTGGSNYGYTF.

This clone was recorded only once. In DNA, the CDR3 is TGTGCCATCAGTGAGTCTGGGAGGACGGGCACAGATACGCAGTATTTT. It specifies CAISESGRTGTDTQYF. The V call is TRBV10-3, the J call TRBJ2-3; D might be TRBD2 (6 bases). Germline assignment: CDR1 ENHRY and CDR2 SYGVKD. This CDR3 region has 16 residues. V lost 0 bases and J lost 1, with 11 bases in between.

The chain couples TRBV4-1 to TRBJ2-1, with TRBD2 matching 10 bases. J lost 2 bases, V lost 3 bases, and 4 bases had no gene match. This CDR3 contains 16 residues. Germline CDR1 and CDR2: MGHRA and YSYEKL. CDR3 in amino acids: CASSQLAGGTYNEQFF. In DNA, the CDR3 is TGCGCCAGCAGCCAGTTAGCGGGGGGCACCTACAATGAGCAGTTCTTC.